This T cell receptor (beta chain) was captured in a study of graft-versus-host responses after intestinal transplantation. About the research overall: Each recipient received a multivisceral, liver-intestinal, or isolated intestinal graft. Tacrolimus plus steroids were given to all recipients for approximately three years, preceded by anti-thymocyte globulin induction. Study-wide points: GvH clones appeared in recipient marrow, some first in ileum or blood. Within allografts, high graft-versus-host to host-versus-graft clonal ratios were seen among patients with graft-donor T cell macrochimerism.

Points on this clone: Its specificity is not known.

The CDR3 totals 17 residues. Germline CDR1 reads LGHNA; CDR2 reads YNFKEQ. Between the trimmed V and J ends, which lost 1 base and 7 bases, there was a span of 17 bases. Profiling relied on immunoSEQ multiplex PCR, and the TCRdb table lists in-frame clones only, not all of them. The data contain about 25,000 clones, over 85% of them singletons. The sample here was PBMCs, taken 18 days after transplant. The TCR originated in a human patient who received an intestinal transplant, so some T cells may come from the graft donor. This rearrangement joins TRBV4-2 to TRBJ1-6; no definite D call. CDR3 sequence (DNA): TGTGCCAGCAGCCAAGTTCAAGGACGGGCTGGGAATTCACCCCTCCACTTT. It specifies CASSQVQGRAGNSPLHF.